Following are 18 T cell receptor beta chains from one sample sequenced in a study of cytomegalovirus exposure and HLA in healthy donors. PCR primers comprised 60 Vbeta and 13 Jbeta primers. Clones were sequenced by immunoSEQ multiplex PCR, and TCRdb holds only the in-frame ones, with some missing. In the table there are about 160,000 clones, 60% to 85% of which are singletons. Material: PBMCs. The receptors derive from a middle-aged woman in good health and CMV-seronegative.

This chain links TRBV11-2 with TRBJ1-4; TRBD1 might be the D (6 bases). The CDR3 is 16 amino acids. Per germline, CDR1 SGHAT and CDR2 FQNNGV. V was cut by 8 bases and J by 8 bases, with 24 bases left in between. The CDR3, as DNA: TGTGCCAGCGCTACCCCCGGGTCAGGGGTTTACGAAAAACTGTTTTTT. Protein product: CASATPGSGVYEKLFF.

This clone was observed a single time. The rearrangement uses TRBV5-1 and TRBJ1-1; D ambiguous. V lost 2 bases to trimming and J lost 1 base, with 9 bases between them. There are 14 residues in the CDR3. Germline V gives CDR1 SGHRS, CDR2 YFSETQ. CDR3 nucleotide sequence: TGCGCCAGCAGCTTCCGAGGGCAGAACACTGAAGCTTTCTTT. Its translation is CASSFRGQNTEAFF.

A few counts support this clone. This CDR3 reads CASSQASGEDGYTF. The DNA for the CDR3 is TGTGCCAGCAGCCAAGCATCCGGGGAGGATGGCTACACCTTC. This chain connects TRBV14 to TRBJ1-2, with D unclear. The CDR3 runs to 14 residues. The V gene's germline CDR1 is SGHDN and CDR2 FVKESK. Trimming pared 1 base from V and 6 bases from J, leaving 12 bases between.

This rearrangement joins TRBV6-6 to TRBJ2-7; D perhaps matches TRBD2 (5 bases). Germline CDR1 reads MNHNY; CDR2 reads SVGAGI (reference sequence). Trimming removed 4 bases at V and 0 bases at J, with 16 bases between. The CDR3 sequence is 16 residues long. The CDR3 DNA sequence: TGTGCCAGCAGTTGGCGAGCACTAGAGGACTCCTACGAGCAGTACTTC. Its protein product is CASSWRALEDSYEQYF.

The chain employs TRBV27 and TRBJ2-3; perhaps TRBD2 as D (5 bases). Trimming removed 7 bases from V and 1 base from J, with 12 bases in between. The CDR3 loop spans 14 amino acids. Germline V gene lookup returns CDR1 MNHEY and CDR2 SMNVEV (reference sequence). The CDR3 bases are TGTGCCAGCAAGGCCGGAGGCGGCACAGATACGCAGTATTTT. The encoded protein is CASKAGGGTDTQYF.

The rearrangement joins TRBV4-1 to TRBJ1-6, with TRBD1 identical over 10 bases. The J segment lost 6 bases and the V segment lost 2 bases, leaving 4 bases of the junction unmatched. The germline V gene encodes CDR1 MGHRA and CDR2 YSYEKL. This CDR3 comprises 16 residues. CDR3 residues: CASSQPWTGGNSPLHF. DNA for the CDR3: TGCGCCAGCAGCCAACCATGGACAGGGGGTAATTCACCCCTCCACTTT.

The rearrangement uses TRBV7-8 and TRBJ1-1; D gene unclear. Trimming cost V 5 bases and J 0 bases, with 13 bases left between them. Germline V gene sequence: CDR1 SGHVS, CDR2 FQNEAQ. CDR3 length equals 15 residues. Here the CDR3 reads CASSREWYLNTEAFF. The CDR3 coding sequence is TGTGCCAGCAGCCGAGAATGGTACTTGAACACTGAAGCTTTCTTT.

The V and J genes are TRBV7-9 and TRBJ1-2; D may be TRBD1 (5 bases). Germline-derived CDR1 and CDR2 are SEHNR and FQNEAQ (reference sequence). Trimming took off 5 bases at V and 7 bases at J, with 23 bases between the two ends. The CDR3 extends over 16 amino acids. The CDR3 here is CASSPPHGRADPGYTF. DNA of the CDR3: TGTGCCAGCAGCCCCCCCCACGGCAGGGCAGACCCTGGCTACACCTTC.

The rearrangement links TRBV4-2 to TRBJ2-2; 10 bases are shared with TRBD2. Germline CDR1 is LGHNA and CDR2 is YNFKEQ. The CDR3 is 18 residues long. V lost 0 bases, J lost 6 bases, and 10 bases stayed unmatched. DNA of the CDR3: TGTGCCAGCAGCCAAGATGAAGCCAGCGGGGGGGCCCCCGGGGAGCTGTTTTTT. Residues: CASSQDEASGGAPGELFF.

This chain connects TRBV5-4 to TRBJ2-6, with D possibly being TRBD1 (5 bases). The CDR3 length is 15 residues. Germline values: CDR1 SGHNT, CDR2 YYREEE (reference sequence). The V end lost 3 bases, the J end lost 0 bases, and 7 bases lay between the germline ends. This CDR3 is CASSSQVSGANVLTF. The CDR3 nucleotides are TGTGCCAGCAGCTCACAGGTCTCTGGGGCCAACGTCCTGACTTTC. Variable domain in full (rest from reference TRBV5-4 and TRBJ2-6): ETGVTQSPTHLIKTRGQQVTLRCSSQSGHNTVSWYQQALGQGPQFIFQYYREEENGRGNFPPRFSGLQFPNYSSELNVNALELDDSALYLCASSSQVSGANVLTFGAGSRLTVL.

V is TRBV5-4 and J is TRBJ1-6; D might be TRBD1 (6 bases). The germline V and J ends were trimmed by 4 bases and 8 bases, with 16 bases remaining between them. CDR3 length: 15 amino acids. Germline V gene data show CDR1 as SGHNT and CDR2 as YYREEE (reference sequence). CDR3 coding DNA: TGTGCCAGCAGCCCGGGGGGCAGGATGGATTCACCCCTCCACTTT. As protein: CASSPGGRMDSPLHF.

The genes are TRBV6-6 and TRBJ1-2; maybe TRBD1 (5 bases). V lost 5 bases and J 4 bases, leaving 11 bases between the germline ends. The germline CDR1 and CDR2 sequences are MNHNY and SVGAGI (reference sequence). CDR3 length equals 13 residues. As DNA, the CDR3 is TGTGCCAGCAGTCCCGACAGTAGCTATGGCTACACCTTC. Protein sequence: CASSPDSSYGYTF.

CDR3 nucleotides: TGTGCCAGCAGCTTCAGGGGGTGGTCCTACAATGAGCAGTTCTTC. Its translation is CASSFRGWSYNEQFF. The chain is built from TRBV5-8 and TRBJ2-1; 7 bases are shared with TRBD1. The CDR3 sequence is 15 residues long. V was pared by 2 bases and J by 1 base, with 3 bases of the junction left unmatched. Germline-derived CDR1 and CDR2 are SGHTS and YDEGEE.

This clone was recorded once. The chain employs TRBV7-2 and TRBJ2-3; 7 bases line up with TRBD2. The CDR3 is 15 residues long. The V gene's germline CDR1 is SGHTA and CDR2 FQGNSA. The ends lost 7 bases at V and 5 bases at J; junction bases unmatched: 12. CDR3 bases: TGTGCCAGCACCGACCCCAAGCGGGGACTAGATACGCAGTATTTT. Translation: CASTDPKRGLDTQYF.

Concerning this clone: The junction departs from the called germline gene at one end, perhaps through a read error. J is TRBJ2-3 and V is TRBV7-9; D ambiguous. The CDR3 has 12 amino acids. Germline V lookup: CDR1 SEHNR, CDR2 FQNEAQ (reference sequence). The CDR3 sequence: CSSSAYIDTQYF. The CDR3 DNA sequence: TGTTCCAGCAGCGCATACATAGATACGCAGTATTTT.

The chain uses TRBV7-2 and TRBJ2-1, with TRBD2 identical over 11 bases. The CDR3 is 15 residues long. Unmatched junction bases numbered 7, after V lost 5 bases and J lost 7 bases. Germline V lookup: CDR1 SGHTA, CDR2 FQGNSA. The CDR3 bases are TGTGCCAGCAGCCGTAGGACTAGCGGGCGAAATGAGCAGTTCTTC. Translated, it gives CASSRRTSGRNEQFF.

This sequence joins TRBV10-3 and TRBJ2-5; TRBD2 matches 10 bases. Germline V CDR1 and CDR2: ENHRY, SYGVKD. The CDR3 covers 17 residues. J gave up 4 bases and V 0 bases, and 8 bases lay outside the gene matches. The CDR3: CAISESQRGGTGETQYF. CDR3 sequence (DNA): TGTGCCATCAGTGAGTCCCAGCGGGGGGGCACCGGAGAGACCCAGTACTTC.

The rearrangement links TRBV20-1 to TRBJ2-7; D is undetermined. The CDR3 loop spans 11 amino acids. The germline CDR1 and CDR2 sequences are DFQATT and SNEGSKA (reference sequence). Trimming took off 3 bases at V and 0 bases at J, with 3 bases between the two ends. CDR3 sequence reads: CSARSSYEQYF. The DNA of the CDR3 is TGCAGTGCTAGGAGCTCCTACGAGCAGTACTTC.